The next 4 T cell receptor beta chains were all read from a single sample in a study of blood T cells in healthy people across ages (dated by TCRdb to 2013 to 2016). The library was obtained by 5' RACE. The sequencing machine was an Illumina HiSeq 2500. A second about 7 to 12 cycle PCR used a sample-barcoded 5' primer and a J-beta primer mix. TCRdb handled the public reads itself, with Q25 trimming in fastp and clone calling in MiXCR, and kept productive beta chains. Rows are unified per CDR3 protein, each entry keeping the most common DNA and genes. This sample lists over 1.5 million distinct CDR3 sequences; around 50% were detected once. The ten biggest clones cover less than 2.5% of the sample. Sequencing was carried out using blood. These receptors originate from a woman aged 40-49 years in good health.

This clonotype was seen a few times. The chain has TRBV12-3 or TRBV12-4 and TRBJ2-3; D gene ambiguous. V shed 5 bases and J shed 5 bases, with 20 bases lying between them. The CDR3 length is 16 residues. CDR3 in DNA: TGTGCCAGCAGTCCTCACCTCGACCTCTTGGGAGATACGCAGTATTTT. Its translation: CASSPHLDLLGDTQYF.

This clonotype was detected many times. Here the CDR3 reads CASSYTRGDTQYF. The CDR3 DNA is TGCGCCAGCAGCTACACGCGGGGTGATACGCAGTATTTT. This chain joins TRBV4-3 and TRBJ2-3, with D possibly TRBD2 on 6 matching bases. Trimming took off 5 bases at V and 6 bases at J, with 12 bases between the two ends. CDR1 and CDR2 from the germline V gene are LGHNA and YSLEER. This CDR3 region has 13 residues.

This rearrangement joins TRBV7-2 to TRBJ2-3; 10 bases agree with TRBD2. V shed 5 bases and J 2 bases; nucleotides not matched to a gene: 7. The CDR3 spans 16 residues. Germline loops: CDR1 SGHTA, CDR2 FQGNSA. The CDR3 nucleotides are TGTGCCAGCAGCATACCAGCGGGGGGGGTCACAGATACGCAGTATTTT. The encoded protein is CASSIPAGGVTDTQYF.

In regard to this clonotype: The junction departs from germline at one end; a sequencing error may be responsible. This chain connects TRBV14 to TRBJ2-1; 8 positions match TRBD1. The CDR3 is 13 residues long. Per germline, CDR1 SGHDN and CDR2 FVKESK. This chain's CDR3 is CASGQSGGPPEFF. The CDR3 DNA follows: TGTGCCAGCGGCCAATCAGGGGGCCCTCCGGAGTTCTTC.